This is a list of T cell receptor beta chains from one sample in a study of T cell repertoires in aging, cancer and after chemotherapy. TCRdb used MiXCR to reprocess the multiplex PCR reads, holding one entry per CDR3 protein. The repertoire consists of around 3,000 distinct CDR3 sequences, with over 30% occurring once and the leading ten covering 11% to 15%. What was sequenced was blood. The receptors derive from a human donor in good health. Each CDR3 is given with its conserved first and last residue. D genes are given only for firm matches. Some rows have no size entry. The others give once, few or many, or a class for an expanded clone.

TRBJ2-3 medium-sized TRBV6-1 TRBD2 CASSEVAGGPDTQYF TGTGCCAGCAGTGAAGTAGCGGGAGGGCCTGATACGCAGTATTTT
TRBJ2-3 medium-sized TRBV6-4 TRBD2 CASSPTSGSTDTQYF TGTGCCAGCAGTCCGACTAGCGGGAGCACAGATACGCAGTATTTT
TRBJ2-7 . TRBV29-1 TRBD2 CSVIGLAGPYEQYF TGCAGCGTGATCGGACTAGCGGGCCCCTACGAGCAGTACTTC
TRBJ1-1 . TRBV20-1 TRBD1 CSAISGGTEAFF TGCAGTGCTATCTCAGGGGGCACTGAAGCTTTCTTT
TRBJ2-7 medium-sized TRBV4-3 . CASSQDGAGDIYEQYF TGCGCCAGCAGCCAAGATGGGGCAGGGGATATTTACGAGCAGTACTTC
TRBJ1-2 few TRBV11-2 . CASSPGAGGNGYTF TGTGCCAGCAGCCCCGGTGCGGGGGGAAATGGCTACACCTTC
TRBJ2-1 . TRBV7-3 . CASSFGRGPYNEQFF TGTGCCAGCAGCTTCGGGCGGGGTCCTTACAATGAGCAGTTCTTC
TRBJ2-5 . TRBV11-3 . CASSMGPGETQYF TGTGCCAGCAGCATGGGCCCTGGGGAGACCCAGTACTTC
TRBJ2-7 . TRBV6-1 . CASSEGAGGGGYEQYF TGTGCCAGCAGTGAGGGGGCAGGGGGGGGTGGGTACGAGCAGTACTTC
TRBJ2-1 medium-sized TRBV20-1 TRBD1 CSARALGTGRWGGHEQFF TGCAGTGCTAGAGCTTTAGGGACAGGGCGTTGGGGTGGACATGAGCAGTTCTTC
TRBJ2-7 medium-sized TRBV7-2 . CASSPLPGSSYEQYF TGTGCCAGCAGCCCCCTCCCAGGTAGCTCCTACGAGCAGTACTTC
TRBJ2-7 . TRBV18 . CASRRGRDTIYEQYF TGTGCCAGCAGGAGAGGCCGGGACACAATCTACGAGCAGTACTTC
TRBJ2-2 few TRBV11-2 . CASTTLRETGELFF TGTGCCAGCACCACCTTAAGGGAGACCGGGGAGCTGTTTTTT
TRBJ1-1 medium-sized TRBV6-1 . CASTLDENTEAFF TGTGCCAGCACATTGGACGAGAACACTGAAGCTTTCTTT
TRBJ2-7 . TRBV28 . CASSPLGTSSTYEQYF TGTGCCAGCAGTCCCCTCGGGACCTCTAGTACCTACGAGCAGTACTTC
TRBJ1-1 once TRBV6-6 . CACSYPNTEAFF TGTGCCTGCAGTTACCCGAACACTGAAGCTTTCTTT
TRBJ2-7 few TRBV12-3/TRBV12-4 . CASSLQGPRYF TGTGCCAGCAGTTTGCAGGGGCCAAGGTACTTC